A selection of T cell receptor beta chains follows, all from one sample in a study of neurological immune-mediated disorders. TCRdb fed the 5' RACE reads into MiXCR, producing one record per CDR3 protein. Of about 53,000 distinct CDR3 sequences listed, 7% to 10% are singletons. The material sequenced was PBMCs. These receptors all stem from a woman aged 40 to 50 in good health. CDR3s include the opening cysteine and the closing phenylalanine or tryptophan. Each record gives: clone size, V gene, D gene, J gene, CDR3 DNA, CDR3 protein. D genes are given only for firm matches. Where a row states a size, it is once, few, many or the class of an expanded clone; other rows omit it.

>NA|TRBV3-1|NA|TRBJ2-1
TGTGCCAGCAGCCAAGAAACAGGGATGGGGCCCTCGGAGCAGTTCTTC
CASSQETGMGPSEQFF
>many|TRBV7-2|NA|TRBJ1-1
TGTGCCAGCACCCTTTGGGAAAAAGCTTTCTTT
CASTLWEKAFF
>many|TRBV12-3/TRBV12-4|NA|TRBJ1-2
TGTGCCAGTCGGGGGGCGCATGGCTACACCTTC
CASRGAHGYTF
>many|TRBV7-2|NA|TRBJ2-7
TGTGCCAGCAGCTTCAGTATCTTTAGCTCCTACGAGCAGTACTTC
CASSFSIFSSYEQYF
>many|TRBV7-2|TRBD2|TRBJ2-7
TGTGCCAGCAGCCCGGGGGGGAGCGGGGGACCTCCTTACTTC
CASSPGGSGGPPYF
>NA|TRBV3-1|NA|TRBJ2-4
TGTGCCAGCAGCCAAGCTGGCATCACGAACATTCAGTACTTC
CASSQAGITNIQYF
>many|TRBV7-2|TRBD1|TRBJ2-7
TGTGCCAGCAGCTCCGATCCCAGGGGGCTGGTGCAGTACTTC
CASSSDPRGLVQYF
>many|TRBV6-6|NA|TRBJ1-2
TGTGCCAGCTTGGATACAGGGACGGGTATTTGGGGCTACACCTTC
CASLDTGTGIWGYTF
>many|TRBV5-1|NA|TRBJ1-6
TGCGCCAGCAGCTTGCCTAGCTCCTATAATTCACCCCTCCACTTT
CASSLPSSYNSPLHF
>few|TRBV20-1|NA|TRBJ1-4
TGCAGTGCTAGAGATCCTTCGGGGGATGAAAAACTGTTTTTT
CSARDPSGDEKLFF
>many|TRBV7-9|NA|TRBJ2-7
TGTGCCAGCAGCTTAGCGGCAGGGTGGAACGAGCAGTACTTC
CASSLAAGWNEQYF
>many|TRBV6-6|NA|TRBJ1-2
TGTGCCAGCAGTTACTCCATGTACAGGGACGGCTACACCTTC
CASSYSMYRDGYTF
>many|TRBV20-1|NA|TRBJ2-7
TGCAGTGCCAACAACAGGCCGGGGTCCTACGAGCAGTACTTC
CSANNRPGSYEQYF
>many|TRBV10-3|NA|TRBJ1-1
TGTGCCATCAGCAAAGAGAAAATGAACACTGAAGCTTTCTTT
CAISKEKMNTEAFF